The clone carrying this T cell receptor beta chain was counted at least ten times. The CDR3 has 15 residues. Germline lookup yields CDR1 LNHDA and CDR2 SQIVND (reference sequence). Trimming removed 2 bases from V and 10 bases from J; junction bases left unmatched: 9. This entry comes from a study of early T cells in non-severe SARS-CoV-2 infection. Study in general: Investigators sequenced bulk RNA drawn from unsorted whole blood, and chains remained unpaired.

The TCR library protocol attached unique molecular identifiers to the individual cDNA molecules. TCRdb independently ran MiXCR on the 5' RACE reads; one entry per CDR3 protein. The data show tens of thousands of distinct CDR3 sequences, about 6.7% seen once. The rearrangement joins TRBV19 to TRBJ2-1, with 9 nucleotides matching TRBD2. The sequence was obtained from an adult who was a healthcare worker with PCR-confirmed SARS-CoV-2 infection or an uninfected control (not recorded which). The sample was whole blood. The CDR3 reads CASSIPLTSGGEQFF. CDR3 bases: TGTGCCAGTAGTATACCACTGACTAGCGGCGGAGAGCAGTTCTTC.